The table lists the clone carrying this T cell receptor beta chain with a count of one. This record comes from a study of T cell changes during pregnancy in multiple sclerosis. The V and J ends lost 2 bases and 4 bases respectively, with 12 bases between them. Germline CDR1 SGHTA, CDR2 FQGTGA. The CDR3 is made up of 14 amino acids. The data were produced by immunoSEQ multiplex PCR, yet TCRdb's version contains in-frame clones alone and is incomplete. The sample records tens of thousands of clones, 91% being singletons. The source was CD8+ T cells from peripheral blood mononuclear cells, collected before pregnancy. This TCR derives from a female donor with multiple sclerosis, enrolled in a pregnancy study. V gene TRBV7-3 combines with J gene TRBJ2-7; possible D gene TRBD2, 6 bases. CDR3 DNA sequence: TGTGCCAGCAGCTTAGGCGGGGTTGGGTACGAGCAGTACTTC. It encodes CASSLGGVGYEQYF.